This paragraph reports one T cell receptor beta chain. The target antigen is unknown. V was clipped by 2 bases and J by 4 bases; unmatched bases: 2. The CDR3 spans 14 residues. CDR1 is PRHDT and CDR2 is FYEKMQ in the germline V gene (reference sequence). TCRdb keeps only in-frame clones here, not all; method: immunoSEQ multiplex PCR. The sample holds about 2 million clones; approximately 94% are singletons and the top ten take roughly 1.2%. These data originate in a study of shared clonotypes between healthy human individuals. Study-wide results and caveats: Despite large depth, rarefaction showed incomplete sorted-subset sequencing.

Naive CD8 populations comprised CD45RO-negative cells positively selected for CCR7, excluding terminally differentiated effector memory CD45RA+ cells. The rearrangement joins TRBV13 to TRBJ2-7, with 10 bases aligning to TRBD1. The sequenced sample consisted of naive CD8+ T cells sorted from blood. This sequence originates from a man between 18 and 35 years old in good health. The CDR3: CASSLRTGGYEQYF. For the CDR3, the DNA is TGTGCCAGCAGCTTACGGACAGGGGGGTACGAGCAGTACTTC.